This TCR beta chain was found in a study of siplizumab effects on memory and regulatory T cells. The CDR3 is 12 amino acids. V was cut by 4 bases and J by 4 bases, with 7 bases left in between. From germline, CDR1 is SGHDN and CDR2 FVKESK. Study outcomes and limitations: Siplizumab significantly reduced alloreactive sequences traceable to unstimulated CD4+ memory cells. Siplizumab conditions gave an average of approximately 70% Treg-derived mappable alloreactive CD4+ clones, versus about 25% for controls. Proliferating siplizumab-culture Treg suppressive function went unconfirmed.

Method: immunoSEQ multiplex PCR; TCRdb's copy keeps in-frame clones and lacks some. The sample gives about 85,000 clones, 95% of which show up once; roughly 20% is in the top ten. With regard to this clone: The antigen remains unidentified.

The genes are TRBV14 and TRBJ1-2; D may be TRBD1 (6 bases). This clonotype was sampled from a human donor in good health. Material: CD8+ T cells sorted from blood. The CDR3: CASSLGGYGYTF. The CDR3 DNA reads TGTGCCAGCAGCCTAGGGGGCTATGGCTACACCTTC.